The 2 T cell receptor beta chains below come from one sample, sequenced in a study of T cells after yellow fever vaccination. TCRdb analysed the 5' RACE reads with MiXCR anew, one entry per CDR3 protein. This table holds under 350,000 distinct CDR3 sequences, approximately 4% found once. The sequencing here drew on PBMCs, taken 5 days after the yellow fever booster vaccination. These receptor sequences come from a man aged 18 to 29 who received the YFV17D yellow fever vaccine.

This clonotype was counted a few times. The chain is built from TRBV20-1 and TRBJ1-6; D not certain. The CDR3 is 14 amino acids. The germline V gene encodes CDR1 DFQATT and CDR2 SNEGSKA (reference sequence). V was trimmed by 6 bases and J by 6 bases, leaving 15 bases between them. CDR3 protein: CSAGRGRGNSPLHF. The DNA of the CDR3 is TGCAGTGCGGGAAGAGGGAGAGGTAATTCACCCCTCCACTTT.

V is TRBV6-6 and J is TRBJ1-5; D may be TRBD1 (6 bases). V gave up 6 bases and J gave up 7 bases, with 22 bases separating them. This CDR3 comprises 16 residues. CDR1 is MNHNY, CDR2 SVGAGI, per germline (reference sequence). The CDR3 DNA follows: TGTGCCAGCAGCTTCGAACCCCCAGGGGAAGGACAGCCCCAGCATTTT. Amino acid sequence: CASSFEPPGEGQPQHF.